This T cell receptor (beta chain) was retrieved from a study of blood T cell repertoires in COVID-19. At the level of the study: PBMCs, B-cell-depleted T cells, or T cells provided the cDNA or gDNA that made up the material.

Germline CDR1 is SGHTA and CDR2 is FQGNSA. Trimming left V 5 bases short and J 1 base short, with 15 bases between. This CDR3 spans 15 amino acids. The assay was immunoSEQ multiplex PCR, and TCRdb's table has in-frame clones only and misses some. The table lists about 310,000 clones, approximately 86% of them singletons, with over 1% in the top ten. The chain employs TRBV7-2 and TRBJ2-7; D is possibly TRBD1 (5 bases). Sequences were obtained from peripheral blood. The clonotype comes from a man aged 70 or older with acute or convalescent COVID-19. The CDR3 nucleotides read TGTGCCAGCAGCCAAGGACACGTACCTTCCTACGAGCAGTACTTC. Protein sequence: CASSQGHVPSYEQYF.